This TCR beta chain emerged from a study of blood T cells in healthy people across ages. A second PCR of 7 to 11 cycles used a sample-barcoded 5' primer and a J-beta primer mix. Every molecule of cDNA carried a tag from a template-switch adaptor with 12 random nucleotides. TCRdb used MiXCR to reprocess the 5' RACE reads, holding one entry per CDR3 protein. The sample includes a few hundred thousand distinct CDR3 sequences, roughly half seen only once; the top ten take 45% to 60%. The length of the CDR3 is 12 residues. The germline gives CDR1 DFQATT, CDR2 SNEGSKA (reference sequence). After removal of 3 bases from V and 6 bases from J, the junction contained 4 bases not matched to a gene.

The source is a man in his fifties or sixties in good health. V usage is TRBV20-1 and J usage is TRBJ2-7; 8 positions agree with TRBD2. Sequencing was performed on blood. This CDR3 reads CSASGAGGEQYF. For the CDR3, the DNA is TGCAGTGCTAGTGGGGCGGGGGGCGAGCAGTACTTC.